The next 26 T cell receptor beta chains were all read from a single sample in a study of shared clonotypes between healthy human individuals. The protocol was immunoSEQ multiplex PCR, while the TCRdb copy is restricted to in-frame clones and leaves out a portion. This sample yields 2 million to 2.5 million clones, of which over 85% are seen a single time; roughly 1.1% belongs to the top ten. Naive CD8 populations comprised CD45RO-negative cells positively selected for CCR7, excluding terminally differentiated effector memory CD45RA+ cells. Input material: naive CD8+ T cells sorted from blood. The receptors shown here come from a man aged 18 to 35 in good health.

The chain recombines TRBV29-1 with TRBJ2-1; TRBD2 aligns across 7 bases. The J segment lost 7 bases and the V segment lost 7 bases, leaving 10 bases of the junction unmatched. Per germline, CDR1 SQVTM and CDR2 ANQGSEA. CDR3 length: 13 amino acids. CDR3 region: CSAPGGFGNEQFF. In nucleotides, the CDR3 is TGCAGCGCTCCCGGGGGGTTCGGTAATGAGCAGTTCTTC.

The gene calls are TRBV5-8 and TRBJ2-7; 9 bases map to TRBD1. V was clipped by 3 bases and J by 6 bases; unmatched bases: 7. The CDR3 is made up of 14 amino acids. The germline CDR1 and CDR2 sequences are SGHTS and YDEGEE. Here the CDR3 DNA reads TGTGCCAGCAGCTACCTTGGACAGGGGACCGAGCAGTACTTC. It yields the protein CASSYLGQGTEQYF.

The chain combines TRBV27 with TRBJ1-2; D perhaps matches TRBD1 (6 bases). Trimming took off 5 bases at V and 1 base at J, with 17 bases between the two ends. Per the germline V gene, CDR1 is MNHEY and CDR2 is SMNVEV (reference sequence). The CDR3 runs to 16 residues. This CDR3 reads CASSPSTGPRNYGYTF. In DNA form, the CDR3 reads TGTGCCAGCAGTCCGTCCACAGGGCCTCGTAACTATGGCTACACCTTC.

The V call is TRBV6-4, the J call TRBJ2-1; D call uncertain. The germline V gene encodes CDR1 MRHNA and CDR2 SNTAGT. CDR3 length: 16 residues. Trimming pared 0 bases from V and 0 bases from J, leaving 9 bases between. CDR3 sequence: CASSDSHTSSYNEQFF. The CDR3 bases are TGTGCCAGCAGTGACTCCCACACGAGCTCCTACAATGAGCAGTTCTTC.

The chain has TRBV19 and TRBJ2-3; 10 nucleotides match TRBD1. From germline, CDR1 is LNHDA and CDR2 SQIVND (reference sequence). The junction had 6 bases not matched to a gene; V was cut back by 3 bases and J by 6 bases. The CDR3 covers 15 residues. CDR3 sequence: CASSMVGTGVDTQYF. CDR3 nucleotide sequence: TGTGCCAGTAGTATGGTTGGGACAGGGGTCGATACGCAGTATTTT.

This clone was observed a handful of times. V usage is TRBV9 and J usage is TRBJ1-3; D gene unclear. Per the germline V gene, CDR1 is SGDLS and CDR2 is YYNGEE. This CDR3 is built from 15 residues. Trimming pared 2 bases from V and 0 bases from J, leaving 9 bases between. This CDR3 is CASSVDHNSGNTIYF. CDR3 in DNA: TGTGCCAGCAGCGTGGACCACAACTCTGGAAACACCATATATTTT.

V and J are TRBV10-3 and TRBJ2-1; 9 bases align to TRBD2. Germline CDR1 and CDR2: ENHRY and SYGVKD. The CDR3 runs to 19 residues. The trim removed 3 bases at V and 8 bases at J, leaving 20 bases unmatched. In DNA form, the CDR3 reads TGTGCCATCAGTGAAGGGCGGACTAGCGCTAGACAAGCTTGGGATGAGCAGTTCTTC. The encoded protein is CAISEGRTSARQAWDEQFF.

In DNA form, the CDR3 reads TGCGCCAGCAGCCAAGATCGGGGGACTAGCGGGCAGTTAGGGAAAGATACGCAGTATTTT. Translation: CASSQDRGTSGQLGKDTQYF. The chain has TRBV4-3 and TRBJ2-3; TRBD2 agrees at 12 bases. CDR1 and CDR2 from the germline V gene are LGHNA and YSLEER. V shed 0 bases and J 5 bases; nucleotides not matched to a gene: 15. The CDR3 loop spans 20 amino acids.

This clone was seen only once. The rearrangement uses TRBV27 and TRBJ1-2, with D possibly TRBD1 on 5 matching bases. Germline loops: CDR1 MNHEY, CDR2 SMNVEV (reference sequence). The CDR3 spans 16 residues. Trimming took off 7 bases at V and 0 bases at J, with 18 bases between the two ends. CDR3 DNA sequence: TGTGCCAGCACGGGGACCATACGGGCCTCTAACTATGGCTACACCTTC. Amino acid sequence: CASTGTIRASNYGYTF.

The chain is built from TRBV9 and TRBJ1-3; 7 positions agree with TRBD1. The CDR3 spans 14 residues. Germline values: CDR1 SGDLS, CDR2 YYNGEE. V shed 0 bases, J shed 6 bases, and the junction held 3 bases outside the gene matches. The CDR3 bases are TGTGCCAGCAGCGTAGAGGGACAGATAAACACCATATATTTT. Its translation: CASSVEGQINTIYF.

The chain carries TRBV2 and TRBJ2-7, with D perhaps TRBD1 (6 bases). Germline V gene sequence: CDR1 SNHLY, CDR2 FYNNEI. This CDR3 has 16 amino acids. Trimming removed 10 bases at V and 6 bases at J, with 28 bases between. CDR3 residues: CAKQRIDMDSLIEQYF. CDR3 coding DNA: TGTGCCAAGCAACGAATCGATATGGACAGCTTGATCGAGCAGTACTTC.

This clone has only a few counts. The J gene is TRBJ1-2, the V gene TRBV7-2, with TRBD1 identical over 7 bases. The V segment lost 5 bases and the J segment 8 bases; nucleotides outside the gene matches: 5. This CDR3 is built from 12 residues. The germline V gene encodes CDR1 SGHTA and CDR2 FQGNSA. CDR3 sequence reads: CASSMTGPGYTF. As DNA, the CDR3 is TGTGCCAGCAGCATGACAGGGCCAGGCTACACCTTC.

CDR3 sequence (DNA): TGCGCCAGCAGCTTGGGCCCAGGAAACTACAATGAGCAGTTCTTC. The encoded protein is CASSLGPGNYNEQFF. V and J are TRBV5-1 and TRBJ2-1; no definite D call. V gave up 0 bases and J gave up 3 bases, with 10 bases separating them. Per the germline V gene, CDR1 is SGHRS and CDR2 is YFSETQ. The CDR3 spans 15 residues.

This chain joins TRBV5-6 and TRBJ2-7, with no clear D. The germline CDR1 and CDR2 sequences are SGHDT and YYEEEE. This CDR3 comprises 13 residues. Deletions cut 4 bases from V and 3 bases from J, with 11 bases between. The CDR3 DNA reads as TGTGCCAGCAGCCAAGGGTGGGTCTACGAGCAGTACTTC. Translating gives CASSQGWVYEQYF.

This chain links TRBV25-1 with TRBJ2-1; TRBD1 might be the D (6 bases). Germline CDR1 is MGHDK and CDR2 is SYGVNS. The V gene lost 6 bases and the J gene lost 8 bases, with 23 bases spanning the gap. The length of the CDR3 is 16 residues. The CDR3 nucleotides read TGTGCCAGCAGCCCCTTATACAGGGTGAGGGGTGATGAGCAGTTCTTC. Its translation is CASSPLYRVRGDEQFF.

The chain carries TRBV4-3 and TRBJ2-1; 9 bases agree with TRBD2. The ends lost 0 bases at V and 3 bases at J; junction bases unmatched: 3. The CDR3 contains 16 residues. CDR1 is LGHNA and CDR2 is YSLEER in the germline V gene. The CDR3 sequence is CASSQETSGFYNEQFF. The CDR3 DNA sequence: TGCGCCAGCAGCCAAGAGACTAGCGGATTCTACAATGAGCAGTTCTTC.

This clone was picked up one time. The gene calls are TRBV7-9 and TRBJ2-3; D remains ambiguous. Germline V lookup: CDR1 SEHNR, CDR2 FQNEAQ (reference sequence). There are 17 residues in the CDR3. V lost 5 bases to trimming and J lost 0 bases, with 18 bases between them. The DNA for the CDR3 is TGTGCCAGCAGCCTAATCAGTGTCCGGGCCAGCACAGATACGCAGTATTTT. Translation: CASSLISVRASTDTQYF.

The chain joins TRBV27 to TRBJ1-1; 8 positions match TRBD1. Per germline, CDR1 MNHEY and CDR2 SMNVEV (reference sequence). Unmatched junction bases numbered 7, after V lost 4 bases and J lost 3 bases. This CDR3 is built from 15 residues. Here the CDR3 DNA reads TGTGCCAGCAGTTCCCAGGGGGCGAAGCACACTGAAGCTTTCTTT. Translation: CASSSQGAKHTEAFF.

The chain combines TRBV19 with TRBJ2-7, with D unclear. With 6 bases removed from V and 3 bases from J, the gap between germline ends came to 18 bases. CDR3 size: 15 residues. Per germline, CDR1 LNHDA and CDR2 SQIVND (reference sequence). In nucleotides, the CDR3 is TGTGCCAGTAGCCCTGCTGTAGGGTCCTACTACGAGCAGTACTTC. Amino acid sequence: CASSPAVGSYYEQYF.

The V gene is TRBV4-1, the J gene TRBJ1-5; 7 bases are a match to TRBD1. The CDR3 length is 15 residues. Germline lookup yields CDR1 MGHRA and CDR2 YSYEKL. Germline trimming cut 3 bases from V and 1 base from J; bases unmatched to any gene: 3. The CDR3 region is CASSHRDSSNQPQHF. As DNA, the CDR3 is TGCGCCAGCAGCCACAGGGACAGCAGCAATCAGCCCCAGCATTTT.

With respect to this clone: The sample carries other DNA sequences with the same CDR3. V usage is TRBV11-2 and J usage is TRBJ2-3; D gene uncertain. The CDR3 consists of 11 residues. Germline V gives CDR1 SGHAT, CDR2 FQNNGV. V was trimmed by 7 bases and J by 5 bases, leaving 7 bases between them. The CDR3 reads CASTQGDTQYF. For the CDR3, the DNA is TGTGCCAGCACCCAAGGAGATACGCAGTATTTT. The entire variable domain, with the rest obtained from reference TRBV11-2 and TRBJ2-3, is as follows: EAGVAQSPRYKIIEKRQSVAFWCNPISGHATLYWYQQILGQGPKLLIQFQNNGVVDDSQLPKDRFSAERLKGVDSTLKIQPAKLEDSAVYLCASTQGDTQYFGPGTRLTVL.

The genes are TRBV2 and TRBJ2-7; TRBD1 matches 8 bases. V lost 6 bases, J lost 0 bases, and 7 bases stayed unmatched. Per germline, CDR1 SNHLY and CDR2 FYNNEI. CDR3 length equals 15 residues. The CDR3 region is CASRHGTGSSYEQYF. The CDR3 DNA reads TGTGCCAGCAGACACGGGACAGGAAGCTCCTACGAGCAGTACTTC. The full variable domain, its missing parts supplied by reference TRBV2 and TRBJ2-7, is EPEVTQTPSHQVTQMGQEVILRCVPISNHLYFYWYRQILGQKVEFLVSFYNNEISEKSEIFDDQFSVERPDGSNFTLKIRSTKLEDSAMYFCASRHGTGSSYEQYFGPGTRLTVT.

The genes are TRBV7-6 and TRBJ2-7, with D maybe TRBD2 (5 bases). V was clipped by 3 bases and J by 0 bases, with 18 bases between them. Germline assignment: CDR1 SGHVS and CDR2 FNYEAQ. The CDR3 loop spans 17 amino acids. DNA of the CDR3: TGTGCCAGCAGCTTTTCGGGCGGCGGGCCGAGCTCCTACGAGCAGTACTTC. The encoded protein is CASSFSGGGPSSYEQYF.

The V call is TRBV4-3, the J call TRBJ2-5, with D perhaps matching TRBD2 (5 bases). The CDR3 has 15 residues. The V end lost 0 bases, the J end lost 3 bases, and 11 bases lay between the germline ends. CDR1 is LGHNA, CDR2 YSLEER, per germline. CDR3 in amino acids: CASSQDFGGKETQYF. The CDR3 region has the DNA TGCGCCAGCAGCCAAGATTTTGGAGGAAAAGAGACCCAGTACTTC.

V is TRBV11-2 and J is TRBJ2-2; 10 bases line up with TRBD2. The CDR3 covers 15 residues. V shed 7 bases and J 1 base; nucleotides not matched to a gene: 3. Germline V gene lookup returns CDR1 SGHAT and CDR2 FQNNGV. This CDR3 reads CASNLAGVNTGELFF. The CDR3 DNA reads TGTGCCAGCAACCTAGCGGGGGTGAACACCGGGGAGCTGTTTTTT. Full variable domain (rest looked up from reference TRBV11-2 and TRBJ2-2): EAGVAQSPRYKIIEKRQSVAFWCNPISGHATLYWYQQILGQGPKLLIQFQNNGVVDDSQLPKDRFSAERLKGVDSTLKIQPAKLEDSAVYLCASNLAGVNTGELFFGEGSRLTVL.

The genes are TRBV6-6 and TRBJ1-6, with D uncertain. This CDR3 is built from 16 residues. The germline V gene encodes CDR1 MNHNY and CDR2 SVGAGI (reference sequence). V lost 6 bases and J lost 2, with 14 bases in between. The CDR3 nucleotides are TGTGCCAGCAGGGAGCCCAGCGCCGCCTATAATTCACCCCTCCACTTT. Translating gives CASREPSAAYNSPLHF.